This TCR beta chain is drawn from a study of OX40 agonist ivuxolimab in advanced cancers. Findings and caveats of the study: At 0.1 to 3.0 mg/kg and by week 6, clonal expansion occurred in CD4+ and CD8+ blood T cells.

Notes on this clone: No antigen is known for it.

There are 14 residues in the CDR3. Germline V gene lookup returns CDR1 MNHNS and CDR2 SASEGT. V gave up 3 bases and J gave up 3 bases; unmatched junction bases: 3. Assay: immunoSEQ multiplex PCR; the TCRdb copy retains only in-frame clones and omits some. The repertoire has approximately 47,000 clones, about 88% of them found once; the top ten carry around 1.8%. This sample comprised CD4+ or CD8+ T cells sorted from blood, obtained in a trial of the OX40 agonist ivuxolimab. The receptor's source is an adult with an advanced solid tumor such as melanoma, head and neck, liver or kidney cancer. The chain employs TRBV6-1 and TRBJ2-7; 9 positions match TRBD1. CDR3 loop: CASSDTGGIYEQYF. The CDR3 DNA reads TGTGCCAGCAGTGACACAGGGGGCATCTACGAGCAGTACTTC.